One and the same sample provided the 25 T cell receptor beta chains below, sequenced in a study. Tregs were sorted as CD4+CD25+CD127-/low cells. TCRdb processed the 5' RACE reads anew with MiXCR; each CDR3 protein has one entry. The sample holds fewer than 12,000 distinct CDR3 sequences, roughly a sixth seen once. The material sequenced was Tregs sorted from a lymph node. The receptors come from a female donor with breast cancer.

The genes are TRBV11-2 and TRBJ2-7; possibly TRBD2 for D (6 bases). In germline, CDR1 is SGHAT, CDR2 FQNNGV. V lost 5 bases, J lost 2 bases, and 19 bases lay in between. This CDR3 has 16 amino acids. In DNA form, the CDR3 reads TGTGCCAGCAGCGTAGGCTCGGCGGGACCGACCTACGAGCAGTACGTC. Amino acids: CASSVGSAGPTYEQYV.

By sample share, this clonotype is medium-sized. The CDR3 protein is CASSLVWITDTQYF. DNA of the CDR3: TGCGCCAGCAGCTTGGTTTGGATCACAGATACGCAGTATTTT. This rearrangement joins TRBV5-1 to TRBJ2-3; the D is unclear. V was cut by 0 bases and J by 2 bases, with 7 bases left in between. The CDR3 loop spans 14 amino acids. Germline V gene data show CDR1 as SGHRS and CDR2 as YFSETQ.

This clonotype is labeled medium-sized (0.01 to 0.1%). The CDR3 DNA reads TGTGCCAGCAGTGAAAATGCGGCAGGCAGCTACGAGCAGTACTTC. Translating gives CASSENAAGSYEQYF. The chain uses TRBV6-1 and TRBJ2-7; unclear D gene. This CDR3 is built from 15 residues. The V end lost 2 bases, the J end lost 3 bases, and 14 bases lay between the germline ends. Germline assignment: CDR1 MNHNS and CDR2 SASEGT.

Notes on this clonotype: Being one base from a much bigger clone, this may be a read error. The rearrangement links TRBV5-1 to TRBJ1-1, with unresolved D. Germline CDR1 reads SGHRS; CDR2 reads YFSETQ. This CDR3 contains 15 residues. In DNA, the CDR3 is TGCGCCAGCAGCTTGGGGCCCTTGGGAAACACTGAAGCTCTCTTT. Its protein product is CASSLGPLGNTEALF.

By share, this clonotype ranks as medium-sized. The V call is TRBV6-1, the J call TRBJ1-4, with D maybe TRBD1 (5 bases). CDR1 and CDR2 from the germline V gene are MNHNS and SASEGT. The CDR3 totals 14 residues. V lost 3 bases and J lost 8, with 13 bases in between. CDR3 sequence: CASSDDRTAEKLFF. CDR3 nucleotide sequence: TGTGCCAGCAGTGACGACAGAACCGCCGAAAAACTGTTTTTT.

This clonotype was seen only a few times. The J gene is TRBJ1-3, the V gene TRBV14; D uncertain. V lost 1 base and J 0 bases, leaving 10 bases between the germline ends. CDR3 length: 16 amino acids. The germline CDR1 and CDR2 sequences are SGHDN and FVKESK. The CDR3 coding sequence is TGTGCCAGCAGCCAAGGATTGCAGAGCTCTGGAAACACCATATATTTT. This codes for CASSQGLQSSGNTIYF.

As regards this clonotype: This may be a read error, as it is one base from a much larger clone. The genes are TRBV7-9 and TRBJ1-1; TRBD1 matches at 7 bases. CDR1 is SEHNR and CDR2 is FQNEAQ in the germline V gene (reference sequence). The V and J ends lost 4 bases and 4 bases, in that order; junction bases with no gene match: 9. The CDR3 covers 15 residues. Here the CDR3 reads CASSSFDRAGTEAFF. The CDR3 DNA sequence: TGTGCCAGCAGCTCATTCGACAGGGCGGGCACTGAAGCTTTCTTT.

This clonotype was detected only once. This rearrangement joins TRBV6-5 to TRBJ2-7, with 9 bases matching TRBD1. V dropped 7 bases and J dropped 2; count of bases not matched to a gene: 9. CDR1 MNHEY and CDR2 SVGAGI come from the germline V gene. The CDR3 covers 15 residues. CDR3 amino acids: CASNRFGDRAYEQYF. The CDR3 region has the DNA TGTGCCAGCAACCGGTTCGGGGACAGGGCCTACGAGCAGTACTTC.

The rearrangement links TRBV12-3 or TRBV12-4 to TRBJ2-7; the match to TRBD1 covers 8 bases. The CDR3 is 14 amino acids. After removal of 6 bases from V and 9 bases from J, the junction contained 13 bases not matched to a gene. The CDR3 sequence: CASSLRDRSAGQYF. CDR3 DNA: TGTGCCAGCAGCCTCCGGGACAGGAGCGCCGGGCAGTACTTC.

This clonotype is judged medium-sized. The rearrangement links TRBV6-2 or TRBV6-3 to TRBJ2-1; 9 nucleotides line up with TRBD1. Germline V gene data show CDR1 as MNHEY and CDR2 as SVGEGT. J gave up 10 bases and V 5 bases, and 12 bases lay outside the gene matches. This CDR3 region has 15 residues. CDR3 residues: CASSTPQGAQGEQFF. The DNA for the CDR3 is TGTGCCAGCAGTACCCCACAGGGGGCGCAGGGCGAGCAGTTCTTC.

This clonotype occurred many times. This chain connects TRBV5-1 to TRBJ2-4; D is ambiguous. V lost 2 bases to trimming and J lost 7 bases, with 4 bases between them. CDR1 SGHRS and CDR2 YFSETQ come from the germline V gene. The CDR3 totals 11 residues. The CDR3 DNA is TGCGCCAGCAGCTTAGGGAACATTCAGTACTTC. Protein product: CASSLGNIQYF. Full variable domain (outside the CDR3, taken from reference TRBV5-1 and TRBJ2-4): KAGVTQTPRYLIKTRGQQVTLSCSPISGHRSVSWYQQTPGQGLQFLFEYFSETQRNKGNFPGRFSGRQFSNSRSEMNVSTLELGDSALYLCASSLGNIQYFGAGTRLSVL.

By sample share, this clonotype is medium-sized (0.01 to 0.1%). The genes are TRBV7-8 and TRBJ2-2; D is unclear. The length of the CDR3 is 15 residues. V gave up 5 bases and J gave up 4 bases, with 14 bases separating them. The germline CDR1 and CDR2 sequences are SGHVS and FQNEAQ. CDR3 sequence (DNA): TGTGCCAGCAGCCTTTCACGGGCCGGCACCGGGGAGCTGTTTTTT. Its protein product is CASSLSRAGTGELFF.

The table lists this clonotype with many counts. The gene calls are TRBV3-1 and TRBJ2-3; D is unclear. Trimming took off 5 bases at V and 5 bases at J, with 14 bases between the two ends. CDR1 and CDR2 (germline): LGHDT, YNNKEL (reference sequence). CDR3 size: 14 residues. This CDR3 is CASSDIPSGDTQYF. CDR3 coding DNA: TGTGCCAGCAGCGACATCCCTAGTGGAGATACGCAGTATTTT.

This clonotype is classed as medium-sized. The chain employs TRBV12-3 or TRBV12-4 and TRBJ1-2; D ambiguous. V lost 5 bases to trimming and J lost 5 bases, with 9 bases between them. The CDR3 extends over 12 amino acids. In nucleotides, the CDR3 is TGTGCCAGCAGTCGCCAGAGATATGGCTACACCTTC. As protein: CASSRQRYGYTF.

By sample share, this clonotype is medium-sized (0.01 to 0.1%). This chain links TRBV6-5 with TRBJ1-3; D is unclear. Germline CDR1 and CDR2: MNHEY and SVGAGI. The V and J ends lost 5 bases and 4 bases respectively, with 18 bases between them. This CDR3 has 16 residues. CDR3 DNA: TGTGCCAGCAGTGCATCCGACCGGACGGGAGGAAACACCATATATTTT. The encoded protein is CASSASDRTGGNTIYF.

Remarks on this clonotype: A much larger clone sits a single nucleotide away, making a read error possible. The final CDR3 position lacks the conserved phenylalanine or tryptophan, pointing to a likely read error. The chain combines TRBV20-1 with TRBJ2-1; tentative D call: TRBD1 (6 bases). The V end was cut by 1 base, the J end by 5 bases, with 12 bases between. The CDR3 has 14 amino acids. CDR1 and CDR2 from the germline V gene are DFQATT and SNEGSKA (reference sequence). CDR3 residues: CSARGNQGNNEQFL. The CDR3 DNA sequence: TGCAGTGCTAGAGGGAACCAGGGGAACAATGAGCAGTTCCTC.

The sample holds many counts of this clonotype. This chain uses TRBV2 with TRBJ2-7; 8 bases match TRBD2. Trimming cost V 2 bases and J 0 bases; bases outside gene matches: 3. The CDR3 has 15 residues. Germline CDR1 SNHLY, CDR2 FYNNEI. The CDR3 sequence is CASSERGGTSYEQYF. As DNA, the CDR3 is TGTGCCAGCAGTGAACGCGGGGGGACCTCCTACGAGCAGTACTTC.

This clonotype is labeled medium-sized. The V call is TRBV20-1, the J call TRBJ2-1; 10 bases fit TRBD2. This CDR3 region has 17 residues. The ends lost 6 bases at V and 4 bases at J; junction bases unmatched: 15. CDR1 DFQATT and CDR2 SNEGSKA come from the germline V gene (reference sequence). For the CDR3, the DNA is TGCAGTGCCAACGTGATAGCGGGAGGACAACCATACAATGAGCAGTTCTTC. Protein sequence: CSANVIAGGQPYNEQFF.

Within the sample, this clonotype is medium-sized. The rearrangement joins TRBV5-1 to TRBJ1-5, with D perhaps matching TRBD1 (5 bases). The CDR3 is 15 amino acids. V dropped 1 base and J dropped 4 bases, with 12 bases sitting between them. The germline gives CDR1 SGHRS, CDR2 YFSETQ. CDR3 nucleotides: TGCGCCAGCAGCTTGCAGGGTACTTGGAATCAGCCCCAGCATTTT. This gives the protein CASSLQGTWNQPQHF. The full variable domain, rest sourced from reference TRBV5-1 and TRBJ1-5, is KAGVTQTPRYLIKTRGQQVTLSCSPISGHRSVSWYQQTPGQGLQFLFEYFSETQRNKGNFPGRFSGRQFSNSRSEMNVSTLELGDSALYLCASSLQGTWNQPQHFGDGTRLSIL.

This clonotype is medium-sized by share. CDR3 in DNA: TGTGCCAGCAGGATTTTGGGGGGAGTCCAAGAGACCCAGTACTTC. Translation: CASRILGGVQETQYF. The chain couples TRBV6-5 to TRBJ2-5, with D possibly TRBD2 on 6 matching bases. The CDR3 is 15 amino acids. Germline values: CDR1 MNHEY, CDR2 SVGAGI. V lost 6 bases, J lost 1 base, and 15 bases lay in between.

Regarding this clonotype: This sequence may be a read error, since a much larger clone differs from it by one base. Because the CDR3 is missing its conserved closing phenylalanine or tryptophan, this is likely a read error. This chain connects TRBV5-4 to TRBJ1-2; 11 bases match TRBD1. CDR1 is SGHNT, CDR2 YYREEE, per germline (reference sequence). Germline trimming cut 4 bases from V and 11 bases from J; bases unmatched to any gene: 4. The CDR3 has 12 amino acids. The DNA for the CDR3 is TGTGCCAGCAGCCTCGGGACAGGGGGTTACACCCTC. This codes for CASSLGTGGYTL.

The CDR3 protein is CASSQTGREQYF. The CDR3 region has the DNA TGTGCCAGCAGCCAGACGGGGCGCGAGCAGTACTTC. The chain employs TRBV7-6 and TRBJ2-7; D tentatively reads TRBD1 or TRBD2 (5 bases each). The CDR3 loop spans 12 amino acids. V lost 5 bases and J lost 6, with 11 bases in between. Germline V gives CDR1 SGHVS, CDR2 FNYEAQ.

This chain uses TRBV28 with TRBJ2-4; D is unresolved. The CDR3 has 16 residues. Trimming removed 6 bases at V and 0 bases at J, with 15 bases between. Germline V gene lookup returns CDR1 MDHEN and CDR2 SYDVKM. As DNA, the CDR3 is TGTGCCAGCAGCGGAGCTCGACTGGTAGCCAAAAACATTCAGTACTTC. Protein sequence: CASSGARLVAKNIQYF.

This clonotype was detected many times. This sequence joins TRBV10-1 and TRBJ1-1; D ambiguous. The V gene lost 6 bases and the J gene lost 1 base, with 9 bases spanning the gap. The CDR3 runs to 13 residues. Germline loops: CDR1 WNHNN, CDR2 SYGVQD (reference sequence). The CDR3 DNA follows: TGCGCCAGCAGGGCCAGAGAGAACACTGAAGCTTTCTTT. This gives the protein CASRARENTEAFF.

This clonotype was detected many times. This sequence joins TRBV11-3 and TRBJ2-2; D possibly corresponds to TRBD2 (5 bases). CDR1 SGHNT and CDR2 YENEEA come from the germline V gene. This CDR3 has 16 amino acids. The V end was cut by 0 bases, the J end by 5 bases, with 13 bases between. This CDR3 reads CASSLDNRPGTGELFF. CDR3 in DNA: TGTGCCAGCAGCTTAGACAACCGCCCGGGAACCGGGGAGCTGTTTTTT.